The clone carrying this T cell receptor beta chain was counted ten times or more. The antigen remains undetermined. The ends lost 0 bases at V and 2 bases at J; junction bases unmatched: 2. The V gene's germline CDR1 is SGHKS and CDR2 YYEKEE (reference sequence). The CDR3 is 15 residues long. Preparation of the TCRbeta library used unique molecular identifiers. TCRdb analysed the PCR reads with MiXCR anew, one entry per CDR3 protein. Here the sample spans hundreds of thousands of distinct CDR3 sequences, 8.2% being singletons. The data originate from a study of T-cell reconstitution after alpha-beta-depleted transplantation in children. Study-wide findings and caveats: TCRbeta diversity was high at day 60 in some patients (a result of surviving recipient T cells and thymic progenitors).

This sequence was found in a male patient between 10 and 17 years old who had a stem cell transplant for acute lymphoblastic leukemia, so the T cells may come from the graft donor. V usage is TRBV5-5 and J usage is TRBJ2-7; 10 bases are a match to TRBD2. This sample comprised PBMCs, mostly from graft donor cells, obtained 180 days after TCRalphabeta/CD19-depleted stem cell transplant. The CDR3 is CASSLELAGPYEQYF. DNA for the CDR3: TGTGCCAGCAGCTTGGAACTAGCGGGACCCTACGAGCAGTACTTC. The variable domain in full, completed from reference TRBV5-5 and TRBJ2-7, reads DAGVTQSPTHLIKTRGQQVTLRCSPISGHKSVSWYQQVLGQGPQFIFQYYEKEERGRGNFPDRFSARQFPNYSSELNVNALLLGDSALYLCASSLELAGPYEQYFGPGTRLTVT.